This T cell receptor beta chain was profiled in a study of control samples from healthy donors and cancer patients. Clones were read by immunoSEQ multiplex PCR, and TCRdb kept only the in-frame ones, dropping some. The sample has about 150,000 clones, around 86% seen once; the top ten hold 4.9%. V lost 0 bases, J lost 1 base, and 9 bases stayed unmatched. This CDR3 is built from 19 residues. CDR1 is SGHRS, CDR2 YFSETQ, per germline. What was sequenced was blood. The genes are TRBV5-1 and TRBJ2-1; 11 nucleotides agree with TRBD2. This clonotype was sampled from a man younger than 40 in good health. Here the CDR3 DNA reads TGCGCCAGCAGCTTGGCGAATAGCGGGAGGGCTCTTTCCTACAATGAGCAGTTCTTC. It codes for CASSLANSGRALSYNEQFF.